The following is a T cell receptor (beta chain) sequence with its context. Antigen specificity is unknown. Germline V CDR1 and CDR2: DFQATT, SNEGSKA (reference sequence). The CDR3 loop spans 12 amino acids. Deletions cut 2 bases from V and 3 bases from J, with 8 bases between. This sample is part of a study of metastatic and nonmetastatic thyroid tumors. Notes on the study in general: TCR beta diversity was reportedly significantly higher in malignant thyroid tumors than benign nodules, in blood and tumor.

Original analysis: Differences in CDR3 between clinicopathological groups were drawn on to build a classifier intended to discriminate distant-metastatic papillary thyroid cancer patients. TCRdb re-called the PCR reads through MiXCR. Clone size and V and J calls follow TCRdb, not the original study. This sample has roughly 14,000 clones, with roughly a third found just once. Each patient came to thyroid surgery without any prior treatment (of any kind). This chain links TRBV20-1 with TRBJ2-7; D may be TRBD2 (5 bases). Input material: tumor tissue. The receptor was derived from a female donor with papillary thyroid cancer or a benign thyroid nodule (not recorded which). Some clones in this sample may be carry-over from other donors' samples. CDR3 loop: CSARLADYEQYF. In nucleotides, the CDR3 is TGCAGTGCTAGACTAGCAGACTACGAGCAGTACTTC.